This TCR beta chain originates from a study of T cell repertoires in cytomegalovirus infection. General study points: Dominating the ex vivo response were TCR beta clonotypes that were CMV-specific and HLA-C-restricted.

TCRdb reprocessed the reads via MiXCR and lists one record per CDR3 protein. The top ten hold 15% to 20% of the sample, which has fewer than 250,000 distinct CDR3 sequences, approximately 24% seen once. Germline loops: CDR1 SEHNR, CDR2 FQNEAQ (reference sequence). The CDR3 length is 16 residues. V was pared by 5 bases and J by 7 bases, with 11 bases of the junction left unmatched. Concerning this clonotype: Its cognate antigen is unknown.

The clonotype originates from a human donor in good health (CMV status not recorded). Some clones in this sample may be carry-over from other donors' samples. V and J are TRBV7-9 and TRBJ2-6; 7 bases are a match to TRBD1. The sequenced material came from CD8+ T cells from PBMCs. The CDR3 is CASSGSEGDRANVLTF. The CDR3 DNA follows: TGTGCCAGCAGCGGTAGCGAGGGGGACAGAGCCAACGTCCTGACTTTC.